This T cell receptor beta chain stems from a study of blood T cell repertoires in COVID-19. About the research overall: Acute-phase and convalescent COVID-19 samples originated in the United States, Italy and Spain. PBMCs, B-cell-depleted T cells, or T cells provided the cDNA or gDNA that made up the material.

Original processing notes: Estimation of nucleated cell counts relied on the amplification of reference gene primers. Clones were read by immunoSEQ multiplex PCR, and TCRdb kept only the in-frame ones, dropping some. Clone size and V and J calls were adopted from that table, with D and trimming inferred from the DNA. The sample has under 300,000 clones, roughly 91% seen once. Followed longitudinally, the Seattle patients had been enrolled during active infection. This CDR3 spans 11 amino acids. Germline CDR1 is SGHDN and CDR2 is FVKESK. V was shortened by 5 bases and J by 8 bases, with 6 bases between the two germline ends.

The chain employs TRBV14 and TRBJ2-2; D not certain. Sequencing was carried out using peripheral blood. This receptor was identified in a man aged 25-40 years with COVID-19, enrolled during active disease. The CDR3 region is CASSLQGELFF. The CDR3 DNA is TGTGCCAGCAGCTTGCAGGGGGAGCTGTTTTTT.